The clone carrying this T cell receptor (beta chain) was counted between two and nine times. A second PCR of 7 to 11 cycles used a sample-barcoded 5' primer and a J-beta primer mix. Using its own MiXCR run on the 5' RACE reads, TCRdb lists one record per CDR3 protein. The sample has about 580,000 distinct CDR3 sequences, more than 45% seen once. This sample is part of a study of blood T cells in healthy people across ages. Sequencing was performed on blood. This TCR derives from an elderly man in good health.

In nucleotides, the CDR3 is TGCAGTGCTAGAGAGGGGCAGGGGGCTCGGACCTATGGCTACACCTTC. It encodes CSAREGQGARTYGYTF. The chain has TRBV20-1 and TRBJ1-2, with 8 positions matching TRBD1. Looked up from germline, CDR1 is DFQATT and CDR2 is SNEGSKA (reference sequence). Trimming cost V 0 bases and J 4 bases; bases outside gene matches: 10. There are 16 residues in the CDR3.